These 24 T cell receptor beta chains were sequenced from one sample in a study of blood T cell repertoires in COVID-19. TCRdb's copy holds only in-frame clones and misses some; the assay was immunoSEQ multiplex PCR. The table records 250,000 to 300,000 clones, approximately 90% of them present only once. The sample consisted of peripheral blood. Every receptor here comes from a middle-aged woman with acute or convalescent COVID-19.

The V and J genes are TRBV7-9 and TRBJ2-1, with TRBD2 matching over 8 bases. With 6 bases clipped from V and 6 bases from J, the junction kept 16 bases outside the gene matches. Per the germline V gene, CDR1 is SEHNR and CDR2 is FQNEAQ (reference sequence). The CDR3 contains 17 residues. CDR3 in amino acids: CASRRGAWVAGFNEQFF. The DNA for the CDR3 is TGTGCCAGCAGAAGAGGGGCATGGGTAGCGGGGTTCAATGAGCAGTTCTTC.

The chain employs TRBV12-3 or TRBV12-4 and TRBJ1-5; D uncertain. V shed 6 bases and J shed 9 bases, with 12 bases lying between them. The CDR3 totals 12 residues. The CDR3 DNA is TGTGCCAGCAGCCCTGCGAGCTGGCCCCAGCATTTT. Its translation: CASSPASWPQHF.

The chain joins TRBV5-4 to TRBJ2-2, with a possible D match to TRBD1 (5 bases). This CDR3 is built from 15 residues. Germline values: CDR1 SGHNT, CDR2 YYREEE (reference sequence). Trimming cost V 2 bases and J 1 base, with 9 bases left between them. The chain's CDR3 is CASSFPGQNTGELFF. The CDR3 nucleotides read TGTGCCAGCAGCTTTCCCGGACAGAACACCGGGGAGCTGTTTTTT.

This clone came up many times. The chain employs TRBV19 and TRBJ2-1, with D perhaps TRBD2 (7 bases). Trimming removed 6 bases at V and 6 bases at J, with 18 bases between. The CDR3 consists of 15 residues. The germline gives CDR1 LNHDA, CDR2 SQIVND (reference sequence). The CDR3 region is CASRLQGGKSNEQFF. The CDR3 bases are TGTGCCAGTAGGTTACAGGGAGGGAAGAGCAATGAGCAGTTCTTC.

The V and J genes are TRBV25-1 and TRBJ2-2; a possible D gene is TRBD2 (6 bases). V gave up 3 bases and J gave up 6 bases, with 8 bases separating them. Germline V gene lookup returns CDR1 MGHDK and CDR2 SYGVNS. The length of the CDR3 is 13 residues. Here the CDR3 DNA reads TGTGCCAGCAGTGAGGGGACTCCCGGGGAGCTGTTTTTT. It is translated as CASSEGTPGELFF.

The chain combines TRBV6-1 with TRBJ1-6; no clear D. CDR3 length: 15 amino acids. Germline CDR1 and CDR2: MNHNS and SASEGT. V lost 3 bases to trimming and J lost 12 bases, with 18 bases between them. CDR3 sequence reads: CASSDSGGVGGPLHF. The DNA of the CDR3 is TGTGCCAGCAGTGATAGTGGCGGGGTTGGAGGACCCCTCCACTTT.

The V and J genes are TRBV27 and TRBJ1-4, with 10 bases lining up with TRBD1. The CDR3 runs to 16 residues. CDR1 is MNHEY and CDR2 is SMNVEV in the germline V gene (reference sequence). J gave up 0 bases and V 5 bases, and 3 bases lay outside the gene matches. The CDR3 nucleotides are TGTGCCAGCAGTGGGACAGGGGAATCAACTAATGAAAAACTGTTTTTT. It is translated as CASSGTGESTNEKLFF.

The chain links TRBV7-9 to TRBJ1-4, with no clear D. The CDR3 runs 15 residues. Per germline, CDR1 SEHNR and CDR2 FQNEAQ (reference sequence). V was shortened by 7 bases and J by 0 bases, with 12 bases between the two germline ends. DNA of the CDR3: TGTGCCAGCACCCCGGACGGGGCAACTAATGAAAAACTGTTTTTT. It codes for CASTPDGATNEKLFF. The full variable domain, with the rest looked up from reference TRBV7-9 and TRBJ1-4, is DTGVSQNPRHKITKRGQNVTFRCDPISEHNRLYWYRQTLGQGPEFLTYFQNEAQLEKSRLLSDRFSAERPKGSFSTLEIQRTEQGDSAMYLCASTPDGATNEKLFFGSGTQLSVL.

This clone was observed a handful of times. The chain recombines TRBV6-4 with TRBJ2-1; no definite D call. CDR1 and CDR2 from the germline V gene are MRHNA and SNTAGT. Trimming removed 6 bases at V and 4 bases at J, with 13 bases between. The CDR3 spans 14 residues. The CDR3 DNA sequence: TGTGCCAGCAGCCAGAGACTGGAGTACAATGAGCAGTTCTTC. It yields the protein CASSQRLEYNEQFF.

This clone appeared a few times. The same CDR3 is also encoded by other DNA sequences in this sample. This chain links TRBV2 with TRBJ1-4, with TRBD1 matching 8 bases. Trimming cost V 7 bases and J 6 bases; bases outside gene matches: 4. This CDR3 has 13 residues. Germline assignment: CDR1 SNHLY and CDR2 FYNNEI. CDR3 DNA: TGTGCCAGCAACGACAGGGGCTATGAAAAACTGTTTTTT. Encoded protein: CASNDRGYEKLFF. Variable domain in full (rest from reference TRBV2 and TRBJ1-4): EPEVTQTPSHQVTQMGQEVILRCVPISNHLYFYWYRQILGQKVEFLVSFYNNEISEKSEIFDDQFSVERPDGSNFTLKIRSTKLEDSAMYFCASNDRGYEKLFFGSGTQLSVL.

The chain recombines TRBV6-2 or TRBV6-3 with TRBJ2-7, with TRBD1 as a possible D gene (5 bases). The CDR3 runs to 12 residues. The germline V gene has CDR1 MNHEY and CDR2 SVGEGT. V lost 5 bases and J lost 3, with 8 bases in between. CDR3 region: CASSQGLYEQYV. DNA for the CDR3: TGTGCCAGCAGTCAGGGTCTCTACGAGCAGTACGTC.

V gene TRBV14 combines with J gene TRBJ1-1, with D perhaps matching TRBD1 (5 bases). CDR1 and CDR2 from the germline V gene are SGHDN and FVKESK. The CDR3 consists of 12 residues. Trimming shortened V by 0 bases and J by 11 bases, and 10 bases separated the two germline ends. The CDR3 loop reads CASSQDPGNAFF. The CDR3 coding sequence is TGTGCCAGCAGCCAAGATCCAGGGAATGCTTTCTTT.

This clone was detected only once. The chain has TRBV12-5 and TRBJ1-2; D is unclear. Trimming removed 2 bases from V and 4 bases from J, with 8 bases in between. The CDR3 is 13 residues long. The germline CDR1 and CDR2 sequences are LGHNT and FRNRAP. The CDR3 sequence: CASGLQHRYGYTF. The CDR3 DNA reads TGTGCTAGTGGTTTGCAACACCGCTATGGCTACACCTTC.

This chain's CDR3 is CASSSTGYSNQPQHF. The CDR3 DNA follows: TGTGCCAGTAGTTCAACGGGGTATAGCAATCAGCCCCAGCATTTT. The chain joins TRBV19 to TRBJ1-5; no reliable D call. Germline CDR1 is LNHDA and CDR2 is SQIVND (reference sequence). Trimming stripped 5 bases from V and 0 bases from J, with 11 bases between. This CDR3 spans 15 amino acids.

V is TRBV5-6 and J is TRBJ2-2; D unclear. The V gene lost 4 bases and the J gene lost 0 bases, with 13 bases spanning the gap. The CDR3 has 16 amino acids. From germline, CDR1 is SGHDT and CDR2 YYEEEE. CDR3 loop: CASSRLSRTNTGELFF. The CDR3 coding sequence is TGTGCCAGCAGCAGACTTAGCCGGACGAACACCGGGGAGCTGTTTTTT.

The V call is TRBV6-1, the J call TRBJ2-2, with 12 bases aligning to TRBD2. The V gene end was trimmed by 3 bases and the J gene end by 8 bases; junction bases not matched to a gene: 7. Germline V lookup: CDR1 MNHNS, CDR2 SASEGT. The length of the CDR3 is 16 residues. In DNA form, the CDR3 reads TGTGCCAGCAGTGAGATAGGACTAGCGGGGTCGGGGGAGCTGTTTTTT. Translation gives CASSEIGLAGSGELFF.

This clone was observed once. The V call is TRBV12-3 or TRBV12-4, the J call TRBJ1-2; tentative D call: TRBD1 (5 bases). This CDR3 is 13 amino acids long. Between the trimmed V and J ends, which lost 9 bases and 4 bases, there was a span of 15 bases. Here the CDR3 DNA reads TGTGCCAGTTGCAGGGCGATGTCCTATGGCTACACCTTC. Amino acid sequence: CASCRAMSYGYTF.

V is TRBV7-8 and J is TRBJ2-2; 10 bases align to TRBD1. The J segment lost 3 bases and the V segment lost 4 bases, leaving 2 bases of the junction unmatched. CDR1 SGHVS and CDR2 FQNEAQ come from the germline V gene. CDR3 size: 15 residues. The CDR3, as DNA: TGTGCCAGCAGCTACGGGACAGGGGACACCGGGGAGCTGTTTTTT. The encoded protein is CASSYGTGDTGELFF.

The chain uses TRBV2 and TRBJ1-1; unclear D gene. From germline, CDR1 is SNHLY and CDR2 FYNNEI. The CDR3 sequence is 13 residues long. Trimming took off 2 bases at V and 1 base at J, with 5 bases between the two ends. The CDR3 DNA is TGTGCCAGCAGTGAATACGGGAACACTGAAGCTTTCTTT. It encodes CASSEYGNTEAFF.

The V and J genes are TRBV24-1 and TRBJ2-1; 9 nucleotides agree with TRBD1. Germline loops: CDR1 KGHDR, CDR2 SFDVKD. Germline trimming cut 4 bases from V and 9 bases from J; bases unmatched to any gene: 9. The CDR3 is 15 residues long. CDR3 DNA: TGTGCCACCAGTGAAGCCGGGACAGGGACCTTTGAGCAGTTCTTC. Its protein product is CATSEAGTGTFEQFF.

The V and J genes are TRBV5-1 and TRBJ1-5; 9 bases align to TRBD1. Germline CDR1 and CDR2: SGHRS and YFSETQ. The length of the CDR3 is 15 residues. Germline trimming cut 3 bases from V and 3 bases from J; bases unmatched to any gene: 4. Here the CDR3 reads CASSWGTGFNQPQHF. The CDR3 DNA sequence: TGCGCCAGCAGCTGGGGGACAGGGTTCAATCAGCCCCAGCATTTT.

V and J are TRBV27 and TRBJ1-3; D is unresolved. The CDR3 is made up of 13 amino acids. The ends were cut back, 9 bases at V and 4 bases at J, with 13 bases in the middle. Germline V gene lookup returns CDR1 MNHEY and CDR2 SMNVEV (reference sequence). The CDR3 loop is CASTQAPGNTIYF. In DNA, the CDR3 is TGTGCCAGTACTCAGGCGCCCGGAAACACCATATATTTT.

The chain has TRBV5-6 and TRBJ1-4; D unresolved. The CDR3 loop spans 15 amino acids. Germline values: CDR1 SGHDT, CDR2 YYEEEE. Trimming stripped 4 bases from V and 5 bases from J, with 15 bases between. This chain's CDR3 is CASSPTSGWNEKLFF. The CDR3 bases are TGTGCCAGCAGCCCTACCTCGGGGTGGAATGAAAAACTGTTTTTT.

The CDR3 nucleotides are TGTGCCAGCTCCCGAAACCCTCCGGGGTCCTACAATGAGCAGTTCTTC. It is translated as CASSRNPPGSYNEQFF. V and J are TRBV18 and TRBJ2-1, with a possible D match to TRBD2 (5 bases). CDR3 length: 16 amino acids. V was trimmed by 6 bases and J by 1 base, leaving 16 bases between them. Germline lookup yields CDR1 KGHSH and CDR2 LQKENI.